The following is a T cell receptor beta chain sequence with its context. As yet, its antigen is unknown. The sample is drawn from a study of shared clonotypes between healthy human individuals. Sorted-subset replicate PCRs used 150 to 200 ng of genomic DNA. This amount corresponded to about 30,000 T cell genomes. TCRdb's copy holds only in-frame clones and misses some; the assay was immunoSEQ multiplex PCR. Here the sample spans nearly 1,000,000 clones, 60% to 85% being singletons. Points from the study as a whole: The study found roughly 5.3% of naive CD4 clonotypes shared across several donors.

V was clipped by 3 bases and J by 5 bases, with 13 bases between them. The CDR3 spans 14 residues. Per the germline V gene, CDR1 is SGDLS and CDR2 is YYNGEE. The material sequenced was memory CD4+ T cells sorted from blood. Subset of the sample: CD45RA-negative fraction. The TCR was taken from a man between 18 and 35 years old in good health. This sequence joins TRBV9 and TRBJ2-3, with D possibly matching TRBD2 (6 bases). As DNA, the CDR3 is TGTGCCAGCAGCGAGGTGGGGGGAGGAGATACGCAGTATTTT. Amino acids: CASSEVGGGDTQYF.